This T cell receptor beta chain was obtained from a study of early T cells in non-severe SARS-CoV-2 infection. Across the study: Sequencing of unsorted whole blood was done on bulk RNA, leaving chains unpaired. General study results and limits: VDJdb matching skewed toward anti-spike CD8 responses, missing private and CD4 specificities.

Regarding this clonotype: Its antigen is as yet unknown.

V shed 2 bases, J shed 0 bases, and the junction held 4 bases outside the gene matches. The germline V gene has CDR1 LGHNA and CDR2 YSLEER. The CDR3 has 16 residues. Researchers tagged individual cDNA molecules with unique molecular identifiers. TCRdb re-analysed the 5' RACE reads in MiXCR, keeping a single row per CDR3 protein. The table has about 59,000 distinct CDR3 sequences, approximately 13% seen once. This sample comprised whole blood, obtained at baseline. The chain uses TRBV4-3 and TRBJ2-1; 7 nucleotides line up with TRBD1. The TCR originated in an adult who was a healthcare worker with PCR-confirmed SARS-CoV-2 infection or an uninfected control (not recorded which). DNA for the CDR3: TGCGCCAGCAGCCAAAATGGGGACAGCTCCTACAATGAGCAGTTCTTC. Protein product: CASSQNGDSSYNEQFF.